This T cell receptor (beta chain) was captured by sequencing in a study of shared clonotypes between healthy human individuals. Note on this clone: What it binds is unknown.

Donors were healthy HIV-negative adults without recently reported acute infections or vaccinations. Division of CD4+ cells produced a CD45RA+ naive subset and a CD45RA-negative memory subset. The germline V gene encodes CDR1 MNHEY and CDR2 SMNVEV (reference sequence). Losses at the gene ends were 5 bases for V and 4 bases for J; bases not matched to a gene: 8. The CDR3 spans 15 residues. Whole-study findings and limits: Rarefaction demonstrated incomplete sorted-subset sequencing despite large depth.

Method: immunoSEQ multiplex PCR; TCRdb's copy keeps in-frame clones and lacks some. The sample has 2 million to 3 million clones; 93% are singletons. The TCR comes from a man aged 18 to 30 in good health. Some clones in this sample may be carry-over from other donors' samples. Sequencing input: naive CD4+ T cells from PBMCs. Subset in this sample: CD45RA+ positively selected. The chain joins TRBV27 to TRBJ1-5, with 7 bases matching TRBD1. Here the CDR3 reads CASSIHLGQNQPQHF. CDR3 sequence (DNA): TGTGCCAGCAGTATTCATTTGGGACAGAATCAGCCCCAGCATTTT.